One sample yielded the 22 T cell receptor beta chains listed below, sequenced in a study of tumor-infiltrating lymphocytes in primary liver carcinoma. Synthesis of TCR beta cDNA was carried out from 450 to 500 ng total RNA with a constant-region primer. Construction of TCR beta libraries relied on three successive nested multiplex PCR rounds employing slightly modified ARM-PCR. Researchers ran the first two PCR rounds for roughly 11 cycles each with TRBV1-TRBV30 forward primers and a C-beta reverse primer. TCRdb reanalysed the multiplex PCR reads using MiXCR and keeps one entry per CDR3 protein. The profile shows about 100,000 distinct CDR3 sequences, around 73% of them singletons. Scientists recovered RNA and DNA together from roughly 20-30 mg of unsorted bulk tissue. The sequenced material came from liver tumor tissue from sampling region 2. Regarding subset: tumor region T2, inferior pole. The receptors derive from a woman aged 60-75 years with primary liver carcinoma and hepatitis B virus infection.

To note about this clonotype: Compared with germline, one end of the junction differs, possibly owing to a read error. The chain is built from TRBV5-4 and TRBJ2-1; TRBD2 aligns across 9 bases. The germline V gene encodes CDR1 SGHNT and CDR2 YYREEE (reference sequence). This CDR3 comprises 15 residues. The CDR3 protein is CASSPRGGRANVQFF. The CDR3 coding sequence is TGTGCTAGCAGCCCACGTGGCGGGAGGGCAAATGTGCAGTTCTTC.

This clonotype showed up just a few times. A much larger clone sits a single nucleotide away, making a read error possible. The chain recombines TRBV10-3 with TRBJ2-2; 8 bases align to TRBD2. Germline V gives CDR1 ENHRY, CDR2 SYGVKD. The CDR3 covers 15 residues. Germline trimming cut 3 bases from V and 3 bases from J; bases unmatched to any gene: 3. The CDR3 loop is CAISESGGDTGELFF. In DNA, the CDR3 is TGTGCCATCAGTGAAAGCGGGGGCGACACCGGGGAGCTGTTTTTT.

A few counts support this clonotype. This chain joins TRBV28 and TRBJ2-5, with TRBD2 matching 16 bases. This CDR3 has 16 amino acids. The germline gives CDR1 MDHEN, CDR2 SYDVKM. J was trimmed by 7 bases and V by 5 bases; bases with no gene match: 7. This CDR3 is CASSLGTSGRAGTQYF. Written as DNA, the CDR3 is TGTGCCAGCAGTCTTGGGACTAGCGGGAGGGCAGGGACCCAGTACTTC.

As regards this clonotype: Sequence at one end of the junction differs from germline and may be a read error. The chain couples TRBV11-2 to TRBJ1-1; TRBD1 aligns across 7 bases. This CDR3 is 13 amino acids long. Germline CDR1 reads SGHAT; CDR2 reads FQNNGV. As DNA, the CDR3 is TGTGCCAGCAGAGGGGACAGCCATACTGAAGCTATCTTT. Translation: CASRGDSHTEAIF.

This clonotype was observed once. At one of its ends the junction is not consistent with the germline gene, which may arise from a read error. J is TRBJ2-1 and V is TRBV12-3 or TRBV12-4; the D gene could be TRBD1 or TRBD2 (5 bases each). CDR3 length equals 17 residues. The DNA for the CDR3 is TGTGCCAGTAGTTTAGCGCGGGTGGACATTTTGTTTGGTGAGCAGTTCTTC. As protein: CASSLARVDILFGEQFF.

This clonotype was observed a single time. One end of the junction fails to match germline, which may point to a read error. The chain combines TRBV28 with TRBJ2-7; maybe TRBD2 (10 bases). CDR1 is MDHEN and CDR2 is SYDVKM in the germline V gene. The length of the CDR3 is 17 residues. CDR3 sequence reads: CANSDRGRRTSGYEQYF. As DNA, the CDR3 is TGTGCCAACAGTGACAGGGGGAGAAGGACTAGCGGCTACGAGCAGTACTTC.

About this clonotype itself: Germline is not matched at one junction end, which may reflect a read error. This chain uses TRBV10-3 with TRBJ2-2, with 7 bases fitting TRBD2. The CDR3 loop spans 18 amino acids. From germline, CDR1 is ENHRY and CDR2 SYGVKD. The CDR3 here is CAISELGLERTNAGELFF. CDR3 DNA: TGTGCCATCAGTGAGTTAGGACTAGAGAGGACGAACGCCGGGGAGCTGTTTTTT.

This clonotype came up a few times. The chain joins TRBV19 to TRBJ2-4, with TRBD1 identical over 8 bases. Germline values: CDR1 LNHDA, CDR2 SQIVND (reference sequence). V lost 3 bases and J lost 9; bases outside the gene matches: 7. The CDR3 has 14 amino acids. DNA for the CDR3: TGTGCCAGTAGTATCCAGGGGGCGGTTCGCATTCAGTACTTC. Protein sequence: CASSIQGAVRIQYF.

For this clonotype: Germline is not matched at one junction end, which may reflect a read error. The chain is built from TRBV11-2 and TRBJ2-2; D is ambiguous. The germline CDR1 and CDR2 sequences are SGHAT and FQNNGV. The CDR3 has 15 amino acids. DNA for the CDR3: TGTGTCAGCAGTCCTCCGCAAGGACCGAGCGGGGAGCTGTTTTTT. It yields the protein CVSSPPQGPSGELFF.

CDR3 in amino acids: CASSEQTASYNEQFF. The CDR3 DNA is TGTGCCAGCAGTGAACAAACGGCCTCCTACAATGAGCAGTTCTTC. V usage is TRBV2 and J usage is TRBJ2-1; D gene ambiguous. Germline assignment: CDR1 SNHLY and CDR2 FYNNEI. Trimming left V 2 bases short and J 0 bases short, with 8 bases between. The CDR3 spans 15 residues.

This clonotype has just a few counts. It may be a read error: a sequence one base away is much more abundant. The rearrangement links TRBV12-3 or TRBV12-4 to TRBJ1-2; the D gene is possibly TRBD1 (6 bases). The CDR3 covers 15 residues. The CDR3 coding sequence is TGTGTCAGCAGTTTAATCCAGGGAGGGGGCTATGGCTACACCTTC. This encodes CVSSLIQGGGYGYTF.

The chain is built from TRBV20-1 and TRBJ2-7; TRBD1 or TRBD2 may be the D gene (5 bases each). Germline assignment: CDR1 DFQATT and CDR2 SNEGSKA (reference sequence). The CDR3 loop spans 13 amino acids. The V and J ends lost 6 bases and 5 bases respectively, with 17 bases between them. The CDR3 region is CSAGDDTSDEQYF. The CDR3 DNA follows: TGCAGTGCCGGGGACGATACCTCGGACGAGCAGTACTTC.

On this clonotype: This may stem from a read error, because a much larger clone lies one nucleotide away. J is TRBJ1-2 and V is TRBV30; possible D gene TRBD1, 5 bases. Germline assignment: CDR1 GTSNPN and CDR2 SVGIG (reference sequence). The length of the CDR3 is 12 residues. CDR3 in amino acids: CTWIRRGGGYTF. The CDR3 coding sequence is TGTACCTGGATTAGAAGGGGCGGTGGCTACACCTTC.

This sequence joins TRBV18 and TRBJ1-2; no clear D. V lost 3 bases to trimming and J lost 0 bases, with 11 bases between them. CDR1 KGHSH and CDR2 LQKENI come from the germline V gene. The CDR3 is 15 residues long. Here the CDR3 reads CASSPNQEANYGYTF. For the CDR3, the DNA is TGTGCCAGCTCACCTAACCAGGAGGCTAACTATGGCTACACCTTC. Looking up the rest from reference TRBV18 and TRBJ1-2 gives the full variable domain: NAGVMQNPRHLVRRRGQEARLRCSPMKGHSHVYWYRQLPEEGLKFMVYLQKENIIDESGMPKERFSAEFPKEGPSILRIQQVVRGDSAAYFCASSPNQEANYGYTFGSGTRLTVV.

Remarks on this clonotype: This may arise from a read error, as a much more abundant clone is one base away. The chain uses TRBV11-2 and TRBJ2-4; 14 nucleotides align to TRBD2. The CDR3 is made up of 15 amino acids. Germline CDR1 and CDR2: SGHAT and FQNNGV. CDR3 bases: TGTGCCAGCAGCTCCCGACTAGCGGGAGGGAACATTCGGTACTTC. Amino acids: CASSSRLAGGNIRYF.

As concerns this clonotype: An end of the junction differs from the germline gene, which may be a read error. This rearrangement joins TRBV28 to TRBJ2-1; D unresolved. The CDR3 is 14 amino acids. Germline V gene lookup returns CDR1 MDHEN and CDR2 SYDVKM. The CDR3 DNA reads as TGTGCCAACAGCACGACTGATTATTACAATGTGCAGTTCTTC. This gives the protein CANSTTDYYNVQFF.

The J gene is TRBJ2-1, the V gene TRBV16; 12 nucleotides align to TRBD2. The CDR3 has 19 residues. Trimming at V came to 4 bases and at J to 7 bases, leaving 17 bases not matched to a gene. Germline CDR1 is KGHSY and CDR2 is FQNENV. The CDR3 coding sequence is TGTGCCAGCAGCCCGCTGACTAGCGGGAGTTCGTTTGGATCTAATGAGCAGTTCTTC. Amino acids: CASSPLTSGSSFGSNEQFF.

In regard to this clonotype: At one boundary the junction diverges from the germline segment, which might be a read error. The genes are TRBV6-1 and TRBJ2-3; D unresolved. CDR1 is MNHNS, CDR2 SASEGT, per germline. This CDR3 has 13 residues. CDR3 in amino acids: CASSEGVCDTRYF. Written as DNA, the CDR3 is TGTGCCAGCAGCGAAGGTGTGTGTGATACGCGGTATTTT.

This clonotype was found many times. This chain joins TRBV29-1 and TRBJ2-1, with 10 bases that match TRBD2. With 7 bases clipped from V and 6 bases from J, the junction kept 9 bases outside the gene matches. The CDR3 has 14 residues. Germline V gene data show CDR1 as SQVTM and CDR2 as ANQGSEA. The CDR3 is CSAESGTSANEQFF. DNA for the CDR3: TGCAGCGCCGAATCCGGGACTAGCGCCAATGAGCAGTTCTTC.

This clonotype showed up just a few times. A read error may account for a junction end that differs from germline. The V call is TRBV7-9, the J call TRBJ2-5, with TRBD2 identical over 12 bases. The CDR3 sequence is 15 residues long. Germline CDR1 reads SEHNR; CDR2 reads FQNEAQ (reference sequence). The CDR3 region is CPSRKLAGGDETQYF. The DNA for the CDR3 is TGTCCCAGCAGAAAACTAGCGGGAGGAGATGAGACCCAGTACTTC. The full variable domain, in which reference TRBV7-9 and TRBJ2-5 provide the parts outside the CDR3, is DTGVSQNPRHKITKRGQNVTFRCDPISEHNRLYWYRQTLGQGPEFLTYFQNEAQLEKSRLLSDRFSAERPKGSFSTLEIQRTEQGDSAMYLCPSRKLAGGDETQYFGPGTRLLVL.

This clonotype was counted between two and nine times. The J gene is TRBJ2-3, the V gene TRBV20-1, with 9 bases aligning to TRBD2. This CDR3 spans 14 amino acids. CDR1 DFQATT and CDR2 SNEGSKA come from the germline V gene (reference sequence). The DNA of the CDR3 is TGCAGCCTTGGGGCGGGAGGGCCTACAGATACGCAGTATTTT. This codes for CSLGAGGPTDTQYF.

Many counts were recorded for this clonotype. The V gene is TRBV7-9, the J gene TRBJ1-1; D is unclear. This CDR3 contains 13 residues. V was shortened by 5 bases and J by 12 bases, with 19 bases between the two germline ends. Germline CDR1 reads SEHNR; CDR2 reads FQNEAQ (reference sequence). CDR3 bases: TGTGCCAGCAGCCCCCAGACGGGGTTTAGGTCTTTCTTT. Protein: CASSPQTGFRSFF.